This T cell receptor (beta chain) was identified in a study of naive and memory T cell subsets. Regarding the study as a whole: From naive to CM, EM and EMRA, diversity decreased and Gini increased.

This clonotype showed up many times. The antigen is undetermined. The beta constant-region primer was an equimolar mix of two oligonucleotides covering TRBC1 and TRBC2. From the UMI-ligation and nested PCR reads, TCRdb called clonotypes with MiXCR, one entry per CDR3 protein. This table holds tens of thousands of distinct CDR3 sequences, roughly 7% found once. Cells stained for CD3, CD4, CD8, CD45RA, CD27 and viability were sorted into four CD45RA/CD27 subsets. The sequencing input was central memory CD4+ T cells from blood. The sequence was collected from a human donor in good health.

The CDR3 sequence: CASSSGQGWGYTF. For the CDR3, the DNA is TGTGCCAGCAGCTCGGGACAGGGCTGGGGCTACACCTTC. This chain links TRBV7-9 with TRBJ1-2, with 9 bases fitting TRBD1. V trimming: 4 bases; J trimming: 8 bases; junction bases outside the gene matches: 5. The CDR3 length is 13 residues. Germline CDR1 SEHNR, CDR2 FQNEAQ (reference sequence).